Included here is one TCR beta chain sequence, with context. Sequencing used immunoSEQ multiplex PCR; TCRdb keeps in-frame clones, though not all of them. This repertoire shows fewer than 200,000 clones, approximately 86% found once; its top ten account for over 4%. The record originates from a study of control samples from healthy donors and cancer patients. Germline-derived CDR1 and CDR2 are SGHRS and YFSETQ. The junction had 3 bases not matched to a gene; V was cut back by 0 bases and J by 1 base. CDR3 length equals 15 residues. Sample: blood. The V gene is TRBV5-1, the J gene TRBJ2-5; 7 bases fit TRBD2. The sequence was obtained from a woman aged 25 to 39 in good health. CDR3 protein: CASSLASSGQETQYF. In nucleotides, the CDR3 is TGCGCCAGCAGCTTGGCGTCTAGCGGCCAAGAGACCCAGTACTTC.